This entry is about one TCR beta chain. No antigen is known for it. Per-nucleotide qualities are absent, and no much larger clonotype sits a single base away. The immunoSEQ Assay, a bias-controlled multiplex PCR, was used to amplify TCRbeta CDR3 regions from genomic DNA. Under the source paper's analysis protocol: Nucleated cell counts per sample were estimated from amplification of reference gene primers within the assay. To quantify the absolute abundance of each unique TCRbeta CDR3 rearrangement, sequence reads were collapsed and filtered. For each sample, productive Simpson clonality was calculated by taking the square root of Simpson's diversity index across productive rearrangements. The table comes from immuneACCESS by way of TCRdb, which keeps in-frame sequences with V and J called. Part of the clones is missing from these tables; in studies checked, under half for an unresolved V gene and the rest for unknown reasons. The V and J calls and the clone size are those of that table, but D and trimming were determined from the DNA. The sample table holds about 98,000 clones, of which approximately 89% were seen once. Of the sample, approximately 10% falls within the top ten clones.

Including the terminal cysteine and phenylalanine, the CDR3 comprises 15 residues. The read is trimmed to its CDR3 DNA, 45 bases read in frame from base 1. As encoded in the germline V gene, CDR1 is SGHRS while CDR2 is YFSETQ. Germline trimming amounts to 3 bases on V and 4 bases on J, with 5 as the count of junction bases outside the gene matches. These data belong to a study of blood T cell repertoires in COVID-19 (dated by TCRdb to the early 2020s). For the study in its entirety: Samples from collaborators originated in the United States, Italy and Spain and spanned both the acute and convalescent phases of COVID-19. The material from the prospective study consisted of cDNA or gDNA derived from T cells, B-cell-depleted T cells, or PBMCs. The dataset comprised deeply sampled blood TCRbeta repertoires from subjects exposed to, actively infected with, or recovered from COVID-19. A freely available public database, intended as a resource for researchers studying the immune response to SARS-CoV-2, is where the repertoires were released. The samples were drawn from the first 160 participants of the ongoing ImmuneRACE study and from 950 to 1,500 subjects provided by 6 global collaborators. Sample metadata almost always included a de-identified subject ID, COVID-19 status, age in years and sex. Where HLA class I and class II types were available, the types were taken from metadata supplied by the sample provider, not from assay-based typing. Summary of the overall study and its limitations: How much clinical and demographic metadata was included differed by source and by participant, and the metadata was provided uncurated.

Whole blood was collected in K2EDTA tubes by collaborating institutions according to the institutions' own protocols. For TCRbeta analysis, collaborators shipped samples in one of three forms: frozen whole blood, isolated PBMCs, or DNA extracted from either of those sample types. This clonotype was obtained from a man aged 50 or older with acute or convalescent COVID-19. The chain is encoded by TRBV5-1 joined to TRBJ2-7; 12 central bases correspond to TRBD2. The sequenced sample was peripheral blood. The CDR3 sequence is CASSSLAGGRYEQYF. DNA sequence: TGCGCCAGCAGCTCGCTAGCGGGAGGGCGGTACGAGCAGTACTTC.